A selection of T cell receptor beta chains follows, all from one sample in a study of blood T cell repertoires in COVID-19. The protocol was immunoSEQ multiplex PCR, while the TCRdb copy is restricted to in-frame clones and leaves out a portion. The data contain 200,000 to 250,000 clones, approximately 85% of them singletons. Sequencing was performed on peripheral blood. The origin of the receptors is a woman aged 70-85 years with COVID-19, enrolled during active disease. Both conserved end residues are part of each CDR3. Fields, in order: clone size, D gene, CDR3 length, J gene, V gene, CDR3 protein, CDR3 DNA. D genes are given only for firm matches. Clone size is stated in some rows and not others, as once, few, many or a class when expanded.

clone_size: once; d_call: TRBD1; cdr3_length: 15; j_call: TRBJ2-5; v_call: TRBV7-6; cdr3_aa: CASSSNPGTVETQYF; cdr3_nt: TGTGCCAGCAGCTCAAACCCCGGGACAGTTGAGACCCAGTACTTC
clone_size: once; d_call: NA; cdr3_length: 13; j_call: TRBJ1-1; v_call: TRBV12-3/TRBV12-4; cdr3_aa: CASTSAGDTEAFF; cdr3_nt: TGTGCCAGCACTTCCGCGGGAGACACTGAAGCTTTCTTT
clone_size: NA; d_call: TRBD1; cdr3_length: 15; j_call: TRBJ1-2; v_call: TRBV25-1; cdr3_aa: CASSIPTGGDYGYTF; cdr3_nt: TGTGCCAGCAGTATCCCCACAGGGGGCGACTATGGCTACACCTTC
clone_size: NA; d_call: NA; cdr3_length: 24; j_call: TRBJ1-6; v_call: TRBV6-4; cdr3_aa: CASSDSGGQVRQEWCREGNSPLHF; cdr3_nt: TGTGCCAGCAGTGACTCCGGGGGTCAGGTCCGTCAGGAGTGGTGTAGGGAGGGGAATTCACCCCTCCACTTT
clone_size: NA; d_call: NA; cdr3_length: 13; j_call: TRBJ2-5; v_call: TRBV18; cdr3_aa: CASSPGGGETQYF; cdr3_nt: TGTGCCAGCTCACCAGGTGGAGGAGAGACCCAGTACTTC
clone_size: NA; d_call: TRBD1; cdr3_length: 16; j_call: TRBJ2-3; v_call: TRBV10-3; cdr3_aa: CATTRQGLTRTDTQYF; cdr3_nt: TGTGCCACTACCCGACAGGGTTTGACCCGCACAGATACGCAGTATTTT
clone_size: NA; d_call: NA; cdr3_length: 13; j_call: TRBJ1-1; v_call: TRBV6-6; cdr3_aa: CASSLPQGIEAFF; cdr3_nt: TGTGCCAGCAGTCTACCCCAGGGTATTGAAGCTTTCTTT
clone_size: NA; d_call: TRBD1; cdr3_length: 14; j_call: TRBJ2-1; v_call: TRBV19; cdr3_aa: CASSTRDRGGEQFF; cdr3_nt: TGTGCCAGTAGTACACGGGACAGGGGGGGTGAGCAGTTCTTC
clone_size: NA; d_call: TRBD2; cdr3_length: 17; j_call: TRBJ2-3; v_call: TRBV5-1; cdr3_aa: CASSLSRSGGLTDTQYF; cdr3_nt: TGCGCCAGCAGCCTCTCCCGAAGCGGGGGATTGACAGATACGCAGTATTTT
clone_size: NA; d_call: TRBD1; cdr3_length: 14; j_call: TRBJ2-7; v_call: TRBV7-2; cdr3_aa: CASSLEQGPYEQYF; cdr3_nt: TGTGCCAGCAGCTTAGAACAGGGGCCCTACGAGCAGTACTTC
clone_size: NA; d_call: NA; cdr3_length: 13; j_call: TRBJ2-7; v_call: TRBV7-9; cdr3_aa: CASSYGQADEQYF; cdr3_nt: TGTGCCAGCAGCTATGGGCAGGCAGATGAGCAGTACTTC
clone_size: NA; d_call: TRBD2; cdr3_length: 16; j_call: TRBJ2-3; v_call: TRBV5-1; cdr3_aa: CASSLPAGERADTQYF; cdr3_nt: TGCGCCAGCAGCCTCCCAGCGGGAGAGAGGGCAGATACGCAGTATTTT
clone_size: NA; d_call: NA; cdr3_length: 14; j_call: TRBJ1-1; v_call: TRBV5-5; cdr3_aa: CASSLDRWNTEAFF; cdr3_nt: TGTGCCAGCAGCTTGGACAGGTGGAACACTGAAGCTTTCTTT
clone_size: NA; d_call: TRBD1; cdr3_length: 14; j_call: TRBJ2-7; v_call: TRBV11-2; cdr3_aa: CASSRDRVRNEQYF; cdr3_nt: TGTGCCAGCAGCAGAGACAGGGTGCGCAACGAGCAGTACTTC
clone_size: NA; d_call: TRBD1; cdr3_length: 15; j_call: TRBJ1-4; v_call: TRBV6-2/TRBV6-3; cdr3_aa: CASSYSWGTGEKLFF; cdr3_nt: TGTGCCAGCAGTTACTCGTGGGGGACAGGCGAAAAACTGTTTTTT
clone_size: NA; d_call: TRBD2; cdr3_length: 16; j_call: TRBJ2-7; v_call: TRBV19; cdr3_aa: CASSIEGSGSRYEQYF; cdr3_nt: TGTGCCAGTAGTATAGAAGGCAGCGGGAGTCGCTACGAGCAGTACTTC
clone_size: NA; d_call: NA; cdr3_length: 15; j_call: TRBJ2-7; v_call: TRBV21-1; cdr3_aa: CASSNEWTGLYEQYF; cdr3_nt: TGTGCCAGCAGCAATGAGTGGACAGGGTTGTACGAGCAGTACTTC
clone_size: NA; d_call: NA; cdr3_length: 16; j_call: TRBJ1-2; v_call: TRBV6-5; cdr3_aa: CASSYGGAIANYGYTF; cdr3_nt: TGTGCCAGCAGTTACGGCGGGGCGATCGCTAACTATGGCTACACCTTC
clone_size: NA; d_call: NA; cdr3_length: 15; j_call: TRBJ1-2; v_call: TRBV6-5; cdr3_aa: CASSISQAQRRGYTF; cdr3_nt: TGTGCCAGCAGTATCAGCCAGGCACAGCGGCGTGGCTACACCTTC
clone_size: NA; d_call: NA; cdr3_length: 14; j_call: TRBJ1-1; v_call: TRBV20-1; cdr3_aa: CSASSGQSNTEAFF; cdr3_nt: TGCAGTGCTAGTTCGGGACAATCGAACACTGAAGCTTTCTTT
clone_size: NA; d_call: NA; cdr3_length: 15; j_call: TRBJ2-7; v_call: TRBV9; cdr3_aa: CASSVDPTTSYEQYF; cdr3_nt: TGTGCCAGCAGCGTAGATCCAACTACCTCCTACGAGCAGTACTTC
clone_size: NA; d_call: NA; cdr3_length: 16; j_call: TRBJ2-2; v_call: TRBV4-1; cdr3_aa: CASSQVAGAGAGELFF; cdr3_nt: TGCGCCAGCAGCCAAGTGGCGGGGGCAGGGGCCGGGGAGCTGTTTTTT
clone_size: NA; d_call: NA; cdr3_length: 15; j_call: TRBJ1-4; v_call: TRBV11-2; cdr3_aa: CASSLRGLTNEKLFF; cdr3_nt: TGTGCCAGCAGCTTACGAGGGTTAACTAATGAAAAACTGTTTTTT
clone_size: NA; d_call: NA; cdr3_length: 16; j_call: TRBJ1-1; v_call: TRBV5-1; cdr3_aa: CASSSESGTLNTEAFF; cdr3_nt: TGCGCCAGCAGTAGTGAATCCGGGACACTGAACACTGAAGCTTTCTTT
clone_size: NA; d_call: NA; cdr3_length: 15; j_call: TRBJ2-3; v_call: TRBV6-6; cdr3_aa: CASAHLYRDTDTQYF; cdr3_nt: TGTGCCAGCGCACATCTTTACAGGGACACAGATACGCAGTATTTT
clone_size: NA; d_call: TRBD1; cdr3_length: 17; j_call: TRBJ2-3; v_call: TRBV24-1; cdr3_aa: CATSDKQTGMVSDTQYF; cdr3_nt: TGTGCCACCAGTGATAAACAGACAGGGATGGTCTCAGATACGCAGTATTTT
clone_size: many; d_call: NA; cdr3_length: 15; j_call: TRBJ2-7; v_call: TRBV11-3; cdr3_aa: CASSNPRTGNYEQYF; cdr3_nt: TGTGCCAGCAGCAACCCAAGGACGGGAAACTACGAGCAGTACTTC
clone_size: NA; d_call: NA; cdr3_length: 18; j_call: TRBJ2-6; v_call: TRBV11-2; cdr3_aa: CASSPHRLQGSGANVLTF; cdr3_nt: TGTGCCAGCAGCCCGCATCGATTACAGGGCTCTGGGGCCAACGTCCTGACTTTC
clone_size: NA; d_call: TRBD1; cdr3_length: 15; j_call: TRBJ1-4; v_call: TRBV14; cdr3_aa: CASSQLQGGGEKLFF; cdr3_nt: TGTGCCAGCAGCCAATTACAGGGGGGAGGTGAAAAACTGTTTTTT
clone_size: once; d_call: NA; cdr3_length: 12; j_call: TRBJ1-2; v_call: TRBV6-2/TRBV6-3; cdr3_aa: CASSYLNYGYTF; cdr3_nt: TGTGCCAGCAGTTACCTTAATTATGGCTACACCTTC
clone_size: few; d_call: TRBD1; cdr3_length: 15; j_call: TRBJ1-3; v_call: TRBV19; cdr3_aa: CASTSDRAFGNTIYF; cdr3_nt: TGTGCCAGCACTTCGGACAGGGCATTTGGAAACACCATATATTTT
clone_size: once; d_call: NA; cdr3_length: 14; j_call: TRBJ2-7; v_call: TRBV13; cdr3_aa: CASSFGSAGDEQYF; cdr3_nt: TGTGCCAGCAGTTTCGGGTCCGCCGGCGACGAGCAGTACTTC
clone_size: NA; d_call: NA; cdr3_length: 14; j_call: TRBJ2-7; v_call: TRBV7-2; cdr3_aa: CASSPGGLSYEQYF; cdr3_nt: TGTGCCAGCAGCCCCGGAGGCCTCTCCTACGAGCAGTACTTC
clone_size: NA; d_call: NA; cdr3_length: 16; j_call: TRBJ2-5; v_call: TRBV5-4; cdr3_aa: CASSLDGGRYQETQYF; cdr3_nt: TGTGCCAGCAGCTTGGATGGGGGGAGGTACCAAGAGACCCAGTACTTC
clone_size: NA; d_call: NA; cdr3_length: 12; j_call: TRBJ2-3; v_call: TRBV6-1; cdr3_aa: CASSESSYTQYF; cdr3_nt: TGTGCCAGCAGTGAATCGAGCTATACGCAGTATTTT
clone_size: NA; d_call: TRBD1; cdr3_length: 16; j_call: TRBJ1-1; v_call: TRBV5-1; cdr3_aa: CASSFIGQGGNTEAFF; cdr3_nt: TGCGCCAGCAGCTTTATCGGACAGGGAGGGAACACTGAAGCTTTCTTT
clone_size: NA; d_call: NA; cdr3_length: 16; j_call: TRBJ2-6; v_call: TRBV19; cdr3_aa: CASSMTLPSGANVLTF; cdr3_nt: TGTGCCAGTAGTATGACACTCCCCTCTGGGGCCAACGTCCTGACTTTC
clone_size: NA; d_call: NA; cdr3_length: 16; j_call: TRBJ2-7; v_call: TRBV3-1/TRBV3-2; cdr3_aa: CASSQGWKGRRNEQYF; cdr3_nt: TGTGCCAGCAGCCAAGGGTGGAAGGGGAGGCGGAACGAGCAGTACTTC
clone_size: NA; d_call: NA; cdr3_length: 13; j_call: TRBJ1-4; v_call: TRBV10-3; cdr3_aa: CAINSGRDEKLFF; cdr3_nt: TGTGCCATCAATTCAGGGCGAGATGAAAAACTGTTTTTT
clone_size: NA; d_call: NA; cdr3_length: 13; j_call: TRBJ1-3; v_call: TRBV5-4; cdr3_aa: CASSFFTGNTIYF; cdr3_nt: TGTGCCAGCAGCTTCTTTACTGGAAACACCATATATTTT
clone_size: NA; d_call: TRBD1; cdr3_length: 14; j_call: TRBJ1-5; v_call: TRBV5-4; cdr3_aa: CASSSGGGNQPQHF; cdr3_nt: TGTGCCAGCAGCTCAGGGGGCGGGAATCAGCCCCAGCATTTT
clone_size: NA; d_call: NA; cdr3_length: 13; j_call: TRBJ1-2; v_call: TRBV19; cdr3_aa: CASSIESSYGYTF; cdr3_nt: TGTGCCAGTAGTATCGAGAGCTCGTATGGCTACACCTTC
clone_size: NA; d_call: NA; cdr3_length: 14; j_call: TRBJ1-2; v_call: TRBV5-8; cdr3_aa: CASSFFRNNYGYTF; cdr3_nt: TGTGCCAGCAGCTTCTTCAGGAACAACTATGGCTACACCTTC
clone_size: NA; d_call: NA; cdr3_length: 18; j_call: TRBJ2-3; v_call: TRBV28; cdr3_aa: CATPPMGSLDPSTDTQYF; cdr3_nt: TGTGCCACTCCCCCTATGGGGAGCTTGGATCCTAGCACAGATACGCAGTATTTT
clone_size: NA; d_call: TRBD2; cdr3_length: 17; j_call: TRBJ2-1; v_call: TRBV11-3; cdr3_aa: CASSLMWAGGTHNEQFF; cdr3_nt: TGTGCCAGCAGCTTAATGTGGGCGGGGGGGACCCACAATGAGCAGTTCTTC
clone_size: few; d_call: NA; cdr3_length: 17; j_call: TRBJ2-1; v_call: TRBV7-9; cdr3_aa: CASSLVSGTSSYNEQFF; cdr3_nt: TGTGCCAGCAGCTTAGTTTCGGGAACGAGCTCCTACAATGAGCAGTTCTTC
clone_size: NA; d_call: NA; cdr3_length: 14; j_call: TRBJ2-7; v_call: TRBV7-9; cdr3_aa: CASSLPGGLYEQYF; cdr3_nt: TGTGCCAGCAGCTTACCGGGCGGACTTTACGAGCAGTACTTC
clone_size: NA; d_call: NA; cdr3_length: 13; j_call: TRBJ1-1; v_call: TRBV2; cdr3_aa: CASSWTFLTEAFF; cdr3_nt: TGTGCCAGCAGTTGGACTTTCTTGACTGAAGCTTTCTTT
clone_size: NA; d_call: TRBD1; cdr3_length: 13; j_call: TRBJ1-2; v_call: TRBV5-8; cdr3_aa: CASSLRDRLGYTF; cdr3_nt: TGTGCCAGCAGCTTACGGGACAGGCTCGGCTACACCTTC
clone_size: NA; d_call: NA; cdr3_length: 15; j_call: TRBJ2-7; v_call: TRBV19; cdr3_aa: CASSTTAAPSYEQYF; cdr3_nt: TGTGCCAGTAGTACTACAGCCGCCCCATCTTACGAGCAGTACTTC
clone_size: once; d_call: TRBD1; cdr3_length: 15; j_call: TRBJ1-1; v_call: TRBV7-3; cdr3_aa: CASSLWDRANTEAFF; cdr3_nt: TGTGCCAGCAGCCTTTGGGACAGGGCGAACACTGAAGCTTTCTTT
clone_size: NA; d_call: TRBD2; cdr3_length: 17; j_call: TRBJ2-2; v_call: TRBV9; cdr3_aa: CASSVGASGGDTGELFF; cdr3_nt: TGTGCCAGCAGCGTAGGGGCTAGCGGGGGAGACACCGGGGAGCTGTTTTTT
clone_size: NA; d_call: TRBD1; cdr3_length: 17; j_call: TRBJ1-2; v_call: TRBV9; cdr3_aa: CASSPEAPGQGYYGYTF; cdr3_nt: TGTGCCAGCAGCCCAGAGGCGCCCGGACAGGGATACTATGGCTACACCTTC
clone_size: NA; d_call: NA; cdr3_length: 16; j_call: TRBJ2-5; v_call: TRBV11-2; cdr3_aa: CASSSPTRRGVETQYF; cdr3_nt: TGTGCCAGCAGCTCCCCTACGAGGAGGGGTGTGGAGACCCAGTACTTC
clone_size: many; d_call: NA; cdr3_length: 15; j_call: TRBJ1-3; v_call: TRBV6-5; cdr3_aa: CASSYSIETGNTIYF; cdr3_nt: TGTGCCAGCAGTTACTCGATTGAGACTGGAAACACCATATATTTT